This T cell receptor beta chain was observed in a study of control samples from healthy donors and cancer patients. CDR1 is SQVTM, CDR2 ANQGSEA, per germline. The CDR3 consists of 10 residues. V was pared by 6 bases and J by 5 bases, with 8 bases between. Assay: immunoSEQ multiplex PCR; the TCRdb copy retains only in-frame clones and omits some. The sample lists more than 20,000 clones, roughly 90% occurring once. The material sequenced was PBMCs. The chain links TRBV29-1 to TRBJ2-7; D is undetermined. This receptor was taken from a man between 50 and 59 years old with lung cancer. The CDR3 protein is CSVVQHEQYF. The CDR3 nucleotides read TGCAGCGTAGTTCAGCACGAGCAGTACTTC.